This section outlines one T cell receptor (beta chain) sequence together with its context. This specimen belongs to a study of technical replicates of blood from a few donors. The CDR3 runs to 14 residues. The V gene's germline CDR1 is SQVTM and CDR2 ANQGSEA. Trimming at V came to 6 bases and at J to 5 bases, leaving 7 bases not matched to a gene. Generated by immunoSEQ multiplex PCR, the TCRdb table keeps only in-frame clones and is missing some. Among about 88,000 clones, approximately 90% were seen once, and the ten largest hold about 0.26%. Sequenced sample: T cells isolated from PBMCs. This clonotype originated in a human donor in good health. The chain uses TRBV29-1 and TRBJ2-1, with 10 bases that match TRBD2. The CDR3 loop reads CSVTQRGGDNEQFF. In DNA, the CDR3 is TGCAGCGTGACACAGCGGGGGGGGGACAATGAGCAGTTCTTC.